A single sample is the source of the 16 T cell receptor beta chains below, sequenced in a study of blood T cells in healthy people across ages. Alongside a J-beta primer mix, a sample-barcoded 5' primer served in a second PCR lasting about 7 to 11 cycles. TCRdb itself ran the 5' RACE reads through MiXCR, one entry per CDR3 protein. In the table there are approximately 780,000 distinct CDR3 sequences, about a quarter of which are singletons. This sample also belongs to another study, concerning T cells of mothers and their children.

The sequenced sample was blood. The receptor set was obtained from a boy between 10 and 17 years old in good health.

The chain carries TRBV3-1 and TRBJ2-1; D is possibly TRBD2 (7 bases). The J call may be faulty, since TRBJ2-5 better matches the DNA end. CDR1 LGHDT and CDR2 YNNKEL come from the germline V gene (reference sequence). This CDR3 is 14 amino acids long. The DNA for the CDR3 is TGTGCCACCAATAGGGGGGGAGGTAGAGAGACCCAGTACTTC. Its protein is CATNRGGGRETQYF.

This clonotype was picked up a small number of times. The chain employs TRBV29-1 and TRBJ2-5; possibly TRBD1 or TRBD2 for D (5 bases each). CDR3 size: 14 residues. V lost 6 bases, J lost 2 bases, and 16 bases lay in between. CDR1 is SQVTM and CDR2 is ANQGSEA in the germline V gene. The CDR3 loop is CSVGTDRLQETQYF. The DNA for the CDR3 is TGCAGCGTGGGGACGGACCGGTTACAAGAGACCCAGTACTTC.

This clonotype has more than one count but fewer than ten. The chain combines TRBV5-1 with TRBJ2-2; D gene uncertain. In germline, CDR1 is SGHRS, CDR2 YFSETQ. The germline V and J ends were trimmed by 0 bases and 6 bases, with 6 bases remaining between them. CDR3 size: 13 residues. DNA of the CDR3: TGCGCCAGCAGCTTGGCCGTCGCCGGGGAGCTGTTTTTT. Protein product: CASSLAVAGELFF. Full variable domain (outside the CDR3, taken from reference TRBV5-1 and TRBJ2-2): KAGVTQTPRYLIKTRGQQVTLSCSPISGHRSVSWYQQTPGQGLQFLFEYFSETQRNKGNFPGRFSGRQFSNSRSEMNVSTLELGDSALYLCASSLAVAGELFFGEGSRLTVL.

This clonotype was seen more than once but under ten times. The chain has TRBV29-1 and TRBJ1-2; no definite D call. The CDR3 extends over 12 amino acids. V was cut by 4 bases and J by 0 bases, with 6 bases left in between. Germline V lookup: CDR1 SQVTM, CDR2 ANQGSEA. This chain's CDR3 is CSVVTANYGYTF. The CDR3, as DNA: TGCAGCGTTGTCACAGCTAACTATGGCTACACCTTC.

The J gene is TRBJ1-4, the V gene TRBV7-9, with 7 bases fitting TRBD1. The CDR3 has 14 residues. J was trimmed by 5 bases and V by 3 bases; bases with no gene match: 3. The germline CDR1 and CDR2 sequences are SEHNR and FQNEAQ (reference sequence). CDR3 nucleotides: TGTGCCAGCAGCTTCCGGGACAGAAATGAAAAACTGTTTTTT. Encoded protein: CASSFRDRNEKLFF.

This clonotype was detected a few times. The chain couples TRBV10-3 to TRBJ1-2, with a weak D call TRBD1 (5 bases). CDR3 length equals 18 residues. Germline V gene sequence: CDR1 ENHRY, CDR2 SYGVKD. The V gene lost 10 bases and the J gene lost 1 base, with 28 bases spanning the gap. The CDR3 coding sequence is TGTGCCACACTTCAGCGGGGCAGGTGGTTGGGTCGTAACTATGGCTACACCTTC. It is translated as CATLQRGRWLGRNYGYTF.

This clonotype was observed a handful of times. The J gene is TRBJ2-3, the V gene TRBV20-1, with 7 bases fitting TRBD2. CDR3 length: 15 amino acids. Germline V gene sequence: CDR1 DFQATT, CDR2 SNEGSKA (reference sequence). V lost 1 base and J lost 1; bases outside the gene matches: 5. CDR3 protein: CSARGPSGGTDTQYF. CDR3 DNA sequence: TGCAGTGCTAGAGGCCCCAGCGGGGGCACAGATACGCAGTATTTT.

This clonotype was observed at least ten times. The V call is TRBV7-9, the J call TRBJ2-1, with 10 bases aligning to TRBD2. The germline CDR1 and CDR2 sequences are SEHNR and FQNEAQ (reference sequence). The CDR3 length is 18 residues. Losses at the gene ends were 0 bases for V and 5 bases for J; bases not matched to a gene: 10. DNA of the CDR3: TGTGCCAGCAGCTTAGCCCTCTGGGTTAGCGGGGGGAACAATGAGCAGTTCTTC. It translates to CASSLALWVSGGNNEQFF.

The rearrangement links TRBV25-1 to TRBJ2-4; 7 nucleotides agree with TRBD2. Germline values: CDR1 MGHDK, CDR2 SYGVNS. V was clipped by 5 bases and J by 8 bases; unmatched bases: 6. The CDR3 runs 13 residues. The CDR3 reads CASSTGGGDIQYF. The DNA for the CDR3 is TGTGCCAGCAGTACGGGGGGAGGGGACATTCAGTACTTC.

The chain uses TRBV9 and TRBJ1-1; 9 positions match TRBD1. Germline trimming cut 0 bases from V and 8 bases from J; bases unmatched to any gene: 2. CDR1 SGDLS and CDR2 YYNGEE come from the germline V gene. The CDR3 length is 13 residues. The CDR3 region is CASSVVGTGEAFF. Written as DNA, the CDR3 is TGTGCCAGCAGCGTAGTGGGGACAGGGGAAGCTTTCTTT.

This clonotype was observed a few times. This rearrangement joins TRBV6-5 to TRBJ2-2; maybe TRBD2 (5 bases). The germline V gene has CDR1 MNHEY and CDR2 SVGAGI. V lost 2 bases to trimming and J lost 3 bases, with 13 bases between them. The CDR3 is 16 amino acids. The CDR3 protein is CASSYALGVDTGELFF. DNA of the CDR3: TGTGCCAGCAGTTACGCGCTGGGAGTGGACACCGGGGAGCTGTTTTTT.

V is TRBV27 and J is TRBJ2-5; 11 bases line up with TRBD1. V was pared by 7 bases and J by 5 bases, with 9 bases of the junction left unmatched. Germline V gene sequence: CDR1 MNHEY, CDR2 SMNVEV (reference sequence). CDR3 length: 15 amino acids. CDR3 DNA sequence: TGTGCCAGCAACCGGCTGGGGACAGGGGGTGAGACCCAGTACTTC. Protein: CASNRLGTGGETQYF.

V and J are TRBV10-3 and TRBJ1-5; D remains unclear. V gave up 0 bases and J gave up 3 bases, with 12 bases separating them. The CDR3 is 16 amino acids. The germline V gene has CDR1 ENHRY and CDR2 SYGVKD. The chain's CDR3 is CAISESFSGINQPQHF. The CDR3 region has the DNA TGTGCCATCAGTGAGTCGTTTAGTGGTATCAATCAGCCCCAGCATTTT.

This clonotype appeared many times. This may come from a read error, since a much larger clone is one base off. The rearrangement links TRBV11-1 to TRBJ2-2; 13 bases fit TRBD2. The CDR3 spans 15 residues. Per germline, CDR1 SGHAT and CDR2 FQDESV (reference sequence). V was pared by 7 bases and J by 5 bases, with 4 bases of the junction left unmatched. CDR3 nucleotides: TGTGCCAGCACCTGGGGACTAGCGGGGACCGGGGAGCTGTTTTTT. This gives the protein CASTWGLAGTGELFF.

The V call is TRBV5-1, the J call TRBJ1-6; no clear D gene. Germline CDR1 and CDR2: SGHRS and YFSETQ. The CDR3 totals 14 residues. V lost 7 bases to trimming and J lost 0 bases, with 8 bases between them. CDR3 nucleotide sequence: TGCGCCAGCGCGGAGGACTCCTATAATTCACCCCTCCACTTT. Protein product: CASAEDSYNSPLHF.

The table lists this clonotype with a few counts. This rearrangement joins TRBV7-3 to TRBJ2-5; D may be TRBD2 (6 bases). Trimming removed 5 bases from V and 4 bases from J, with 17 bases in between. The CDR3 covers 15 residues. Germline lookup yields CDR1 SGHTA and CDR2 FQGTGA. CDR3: CASSQRRGSGETQYF. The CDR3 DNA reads TGTGCCAGCAGCCAACGGCGGGGTTCGGGAGAGACCCAGTACTTC.